This T cell receptor beta chain was documented in a study of CD8+ T cells in alopecia areata. Whole-study findings and limits: Especially in alopecia totalis/universalis, lesional scalp showed greater clonality than normal scalp did.

V gave up 2 bases and J gave up 1 base, with 11 bases separating them. This CDR3 has 15 residues. CDR1 and CDR2 from the germline V gene are MGHRA and YSYEKL. On this clone: As yet, its antigen is unknown.

Reverse transcription of extracted RNA yielded cDNA, which provided the sequencing template. The repertoire was sequenced with immunoSEQ multiplex PCR; TCRdb's copy has only in-frame clones and lacks some. The data show 150,000 to 200,000 clones, just over 65% seen once. Sequencing used CD8+ T cells sorted from blood, obtained at week 0. V usage is TRBV4-1 and J usage is TRBJ1-1; D is ambiguous. This TCR was sampled from a human donor with alopecia areata. CDR3: CASSQKIGGNTEAFF. In DNA form, the CDR3 reads TGCGCCAGCAGCCAAAAGATCGGCGGGAACACTGAAGCTTTCTTT.